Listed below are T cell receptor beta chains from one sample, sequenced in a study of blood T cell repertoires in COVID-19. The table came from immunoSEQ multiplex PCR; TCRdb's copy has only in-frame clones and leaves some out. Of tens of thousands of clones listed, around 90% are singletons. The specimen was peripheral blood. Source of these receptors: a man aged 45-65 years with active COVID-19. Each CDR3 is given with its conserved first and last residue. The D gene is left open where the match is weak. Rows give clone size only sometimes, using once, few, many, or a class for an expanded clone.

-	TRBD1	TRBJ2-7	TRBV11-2	TGTGCCAGCAGCTTAGATCGCAGGGGGCGCCACGAGCAGTACTTC	CASSLDRRGRHEQYF
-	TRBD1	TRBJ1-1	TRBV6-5	TGTGCCAGCAGTTACTCCCAGGGGGCGCCTGAAGCTTTCTTT	CASSYSQGAPEAFF
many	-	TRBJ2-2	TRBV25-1	TGTGCCAGCAGTGACCGAGTTCTGGGGACTGGGGAGCTGTTTTTT	CASSDRVLGTGELFF
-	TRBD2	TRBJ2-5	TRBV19	TGTGCCAGTACTAAGACTAGCGGGAGGATCGGAGAGACCCAGTACTTC	CASTKTSGRIGETQYF
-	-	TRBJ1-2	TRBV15	TGTGCCACCAGCAGGAAATTGGGGGCAGCCTATGGCTACACCTTC	CATSRKLGAAYGYTF
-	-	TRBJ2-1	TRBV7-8	TGTGCCAGCAGCTTAGGAGAGTCGGAGGAGCAGTTCTTC	CASSLGESEEQFF
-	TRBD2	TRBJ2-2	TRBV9	TGTGCCAGCAGCTCCCCGGGAGGGGGAGGGCCCTCGGACACCGGGGAGCTGTTTTTT	CASSSPGGGGPSDTGELFF
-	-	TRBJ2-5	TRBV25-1	TGTGCCAGTGGGTCAGCTGGGCAAGGAGAGACCCAGTACTTC	CASGSAGQGETQYF
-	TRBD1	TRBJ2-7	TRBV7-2	TGTGCCAGCAGATCGGGACAGCCTACCTACGAGCAGTACTTC	CASRSGQPTYEQYF
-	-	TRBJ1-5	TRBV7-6	TGTGCCAGCAGCTTAGCCGGGGAAGGCAATCAGCCCCAGCATTTT	CASSLAGEGNQPQHF
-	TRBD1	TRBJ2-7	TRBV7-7	TGTGCTAGCAGCTTAGGAGGACAGGGCTACGAGCAGTACTTC	CASSLGGQGYEQYF
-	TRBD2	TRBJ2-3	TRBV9	TGTGCCAGCAGCGTTAGCGGGGGGACCACAGATACGCAGTATTTT	CASSVSGGTTDTQYF
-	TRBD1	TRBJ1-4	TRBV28	TGTGCCAGCAGTGCACAGGGGGCGGCTAATGAAAAACTGTTTTTT	CASSAQGAANEKLFF
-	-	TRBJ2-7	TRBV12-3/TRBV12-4	TGTGCCAGCAGCCTGGGCCCCTCCGAGCAGTACTTC	CASSLGPSEQYF
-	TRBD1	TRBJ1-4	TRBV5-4	TGTGCCAGCAGCCGTTCTTTGGAGGGGGCGGCTAATGAAAAACTGTTTTTT	CASSRSLEGAANEKLFF
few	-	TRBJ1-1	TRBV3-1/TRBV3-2	TGTGCCAGCAGCCTTTCAACAGGGTCCGGAGCTTTCTTT	CASSLSTGSGAFF
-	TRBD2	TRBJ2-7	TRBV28	TGTGCCAGCAGTTTAAATGAAGCGGGAGGCCACGAGCAGTACTTC	CASSLNEAGGHEQYF
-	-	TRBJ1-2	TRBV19	TGTGCCAGTAGTCTCAAAAACTCTTTTTTATCCTACACCTTC	CASSLKNSFLSYTF
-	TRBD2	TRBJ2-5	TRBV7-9	TGTGCCAGCAGCTGGGGGGGTGCGGCCTCCAGAGAGACCCAGTACTTC	CASSWGGAASRETQYF
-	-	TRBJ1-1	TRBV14	TGTGCCAGCAGCCAAGGGTTGGCAGGGTACACTGAAGCTTTCTTT	CASSQGLAGYTEAFF
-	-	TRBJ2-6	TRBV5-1	TGCGCCAGCAGCTTGGTTCTTTCTGGGGCCAACGTCCTGACTTTC	CASSLVLSGANVLTF
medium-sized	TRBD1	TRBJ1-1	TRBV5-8	TGTGCCAGCAGCTTGCTAGGGGGCGCGGGAACTGAAGCTTTCTTT	CASSLLGGAGTEAFF
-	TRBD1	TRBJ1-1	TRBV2	TGTGCCAGCGGACAGGGGTGGAGTAGGGAATTCACTGAAGCTTTCTTT	CASGQGWSREFTEAFF
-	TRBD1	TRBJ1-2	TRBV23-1	TGCGCCAGCAGTCCGCCGCGGACAGGGAAGCGGTATGGCTACACCTTC	CASSPPRTGKRYGYTF
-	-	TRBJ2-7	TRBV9	TGTGCCAGCAGCGGACCCGGGACACGGAGTCCCTACGAGCAGTACTTC	CASSGPGTRSPYEQYF
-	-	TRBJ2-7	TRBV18	TGTGCCAGCTCGCCTCGAACAGGGTACCACGAGCAGTACTTC	CASSPRTGYHEQYF
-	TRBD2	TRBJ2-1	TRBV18	TGTGCCAGCTCCCCTGGACTAGCCTACAATGAGCAGTTCTTC	CASSPGLAYNEQFF
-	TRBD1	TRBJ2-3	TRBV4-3	TGCGCCAGCAGTCGAGACAGGGTCCTCACAGATACGCAGTATTTT	CASSRDRVLTDTQYF
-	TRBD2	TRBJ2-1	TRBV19	TGTGCCAGTAGTATAGACCCAGCTAGCGGCCCATTCGCTGAGCAGTTCTTC	CASSIDPASGPFAEQFF
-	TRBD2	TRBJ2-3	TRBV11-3	TGTGCCAGCAGCTCCGGGTTCCTAGCGGGGGTGGCAGATACGCAGTATTTT	CASSSGFLAGVADTQYF
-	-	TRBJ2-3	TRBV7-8	TGTGCCAGCAGTTCCATCGGGGATACGCAGTATTTT	CASSSIGDTQYF
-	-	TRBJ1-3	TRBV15	TGTGCCACCAGCAGAGTTGCAAAGCAGGGAATTGGAAACACCATATATTTT	CATSRVAKQGIGNTIYF
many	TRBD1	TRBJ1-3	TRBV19	TGTGCCAGTAGTAACCTTAACAGGGGGTCATCTGGAAACACCATATATTTT	CASSNLNRGSSGNTIYF
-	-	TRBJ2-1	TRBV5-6	TGTGCCAGCAGCTTGGAGCTGCGGAATGAGCAGTTCTTC	CASSLELRNEQFF
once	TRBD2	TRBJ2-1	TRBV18	TGTGCCAGCTCACCACGGGGGATCACGGGAGGTAATGAGCAGTTCTTC	CASSPRGITGGNEQFF
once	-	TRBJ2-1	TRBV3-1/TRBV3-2	TGTGCCAGCAGCCACGCGGACAGTGCCTACAATGAGCAGTTCTTC	CASSHADSAYNEQFF
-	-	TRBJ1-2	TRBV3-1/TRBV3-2	TGTGCCAGCAGGGCGGCGACGGAATACACCTTC	CASRAATEYTF
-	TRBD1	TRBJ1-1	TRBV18	TGTGCCAGCTCACCGCGACAGGGTCAATCTGAAGCTTTCTTT	CASSPRQGQSEAFF
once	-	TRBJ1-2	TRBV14	TGTGCCAGCAGCCAAACGACAGGACTCTATGGCTACACCTTC	CASSQTTGLYGYTF
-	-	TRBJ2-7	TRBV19	TGTGCCAGTAGTATACAGGTGGCCTCCTACGAGCAGTACTTC	CASSIQVASYEQYF
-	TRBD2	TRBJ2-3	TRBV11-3	TGTGCCAGCAGCTTGGGTAGCGGGAGAGGCACAGATACGCAGTATTTT	CASSLGSGRGTDTQYF
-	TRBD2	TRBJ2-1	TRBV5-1	TGCGCCAGCAGCTTGGGGGCGGGGGGACTCTACAATGAGCAGTTCTTC	CASSLGAGGLYNEQFF
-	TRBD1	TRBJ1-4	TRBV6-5	TGTGCCAGCAGCATGGGACAGGGGGCTTGGGAAAAACTGTTTTTT	CASSMGQGAWEKLFF
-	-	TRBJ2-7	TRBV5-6	TGTGCCAGCAGCTTGGGTGGGGCCGTACAGTACTTC	CASSLGGAVQYF
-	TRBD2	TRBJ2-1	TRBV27	TGTGCCAGCGGTACCCGGGAGGGACGGTACAATGAGCAGTTCTTC	CASGTREGRYNEQFF
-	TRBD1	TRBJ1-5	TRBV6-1	TGTGCCAGCAGTCAAGGGCGGGACAGGGTCGGTCAGCCCCAGCATTTT	CASSQGRDRVGQPQHF